This TCR beta chain was sequenced during a study of identical twins (dated by TCRdb to about 2016). General notes on the study: To test whether fetal clonotypes persist, this study deep-sequenced TCR alpha and beta repertoires from monozygotic twins, from unrelated adults of various ages, and from cord blood. To rule out contamination, the twin experiments were replicated at different times with different library preparation protocols.

The CDR3 holds 14 amino acids from the cysteine to the phenylalanine. Of all the DNA, just the CDR3 is kept, 42 bases in frame from base 1. V is cut back by 3 bases and J by 6 bases, with 1 base in the junction unmatched. From a lookup of the germline V gene (reference sequence), CDR1 and CDR2 are MNHEY and SMNVEV. A remark on this clonotype: Its antigen is currently not known. Base quality data are lacking; no much larger clone is found one base away.

Overall study results and their limits: A weaker excess of twin sharing was found in beta out-of-frame sequences because the signal-to-noise ratio was lowered by fewer shared sequences. Invariant T cells such as MAIT and iNKT could partly confound zero-insertion analyses, although diverse VJ usage argued against such confounding for most clonotypes. Because the same donors could not be followed over many years, the conclusions relied on cross-sectional statistical analysis. Compared with coincidental sharing between unrelated individuals, an excess of low generation-probability sequences was observed among out-of-frame TCR alpha sequences shared between twins. Recombination models systematically underestimated out-of-frame TCR alpha sharing in monozygotic twins but agreed with sharing between unrelated individuals. Fewer insertions were carried by abundant cord blood beta clonotypes; a weaker similar trend was observed in young adult naive repertoires, while no such trend was observed in memory repertoires.

The library was obtained by 5' RACE. Sequencing was carried out with an Illumina HiSeq 2000. A universal primer binding site was added through template switching, and the final cDNA carried a unique molecular identifier so that TCR cDNA molecules could be counted accurately. First-strand cDNA for TCR alpha and beta chains was synthesized from specific primers in the conserved constant-segment region. To control for contamination, every cDNA library was double barcoded, receiving both a SMART-Mk sample barcode and Illumina barcodes. TruSeq adapter sequences and Illumina sample barcodes were added in two successive PCR steps. TCR alpha and beta cDNA libraries were sequenced on the Illumina HiSeq platform with custom primers. The authors' analysis ran thus. MiGEC processed the raw reads to extract unique molecular identifiers, while MiXCR was used to determine the CDR3 positions. Recombination models were inferred per individual with the repgenHMM and IGoR tools using an EM algorithm. The tcR package in R was used for shared clonotype analysis, with sharing normalized by the product of cloneset sizes. Out-of-frame nonproductive sequences were analyzed to study raw recombination free of thymic and clonal selection effects. The public sequencing data were trimmed at Q25 with fastp and processed into clonotypes with MiXCR by TCRdb, which kept only in-frame beta chains. Entries are consolidated by CDR3 protein sequence, retaining the most common genes and DNA. TCRdb, not the original authors, processed these V and J calls. The sample table records some 710,000 distinct CDR3 sequences; around 6% of these occur just once. The top ten hold roughly 2% of the sample.

Only healthy Caucasian donors were included. The study also sequenced three unrelated non-twin adults: a male aged 18 to 30, a male aged 50 to 59 and a female aged 50 to 59. Miltenyi CD45RO+ enrichment and human naive T-cell isolation kits were used to isolate memory (CD45RO+) and naive T cells from PBMC. The V and J genes are TRBV27 and TRBJ2-2, with 10 bases in between that match TRBD1. The material sequenced was naive T cells sorted from blood. The cell subset or site label corresponds to: cells isolated with a human naive T-cell isolation kit. The TCR sequence derives from a man aged 18 to 30 in good health. The DNA sequence is TGTGCCAGCAGTTTGGGACAGGGGTCCGGGGAGCTGTTTTTT. This sequence encodes CASSLGQGSGELFF.